Described below is a single T cell receptor beta chain sequence and its context. Original data processing: Scientists estimated how many nucleated cells there were by amplifying reference gene primers. The table came from immunoSEQ multiplex PCR; TCRdb's copy has only in-frame clones and leaves some out. The DNA gave D and trimming, while V, J and clone size come from that table. The data contain more than 90,000 clones, approximately 92% of them singletons. The entry originates in a study of blood T cell repertoires in COVID-19. Overall study: COVID-19 samples, acute and convalescent, were from the United States, Italy and Spain.

There are 19 residues in the CDR3. Germline CDR1 GTSNPN, CDR2 SVGIG (reference sequence). Germline trimming cut 3 bases from V and 2 bases from J; bases unmatched to any gene: 16. Sequenced: peripheral blood. This chain joins TRBV30 and TRBJ2-3; TRBD2 aligns across 11 bases. The TCR originated in a man between 45 and 60 years old with active COVID-19. The CDR3 coding sequence is TGTGCCTGGAGGAGGACTAGCGGGTTCTCCCACACCTCCACAGATACGCAGTATTTT. Translated, it gives CAWRRTSGFSHTSTDTQYF.